This TCR beta chain was captured in a study of tumor and adjacent non-tumor tissue in lung cancer. Study observations and caveats: Significantly higher TCR diversity was found in tumor than normal lung.

V shed 1 base and J 4 bases; nucleotides not matched to a gene: 2. CDR1 and CDR2 (germline): SEHNR, FQNEAQ (reference sequence). CDR3 length equals 14 residues. No cell sorting was done before RNA was extracted from the tissue. Distant lung tissue was collected more than 3 cm away from the tumor edge. A modified ARM-PCR protocol with three rounds of nested PCR amplified TCRbeta. TCRdb passed the multiplex PCR reads through MiXCR, listing each CDR3 protein once. The sample consists of tens of thousands of distinct CDR3 sequences, 61% of them appearing once. This clonotype came up a few times. Its antigen remains unidentified.

This chain connects TRBV7-9 to TRBJ1-1, with TRBD1 matching 8 bases. The clonotype comes from a man between 65 and 80 years old with non-small cell lung cancer. The sequenced sample consisted of distant non-tumor lung tissue. CDR3 sequence reads: CASSLVTGGTEAFF. In DNA, the CDR3 is TGTGCCAGCAGCTTAGTTACAGGGGGCACTGAAGCTTTCTTT.